This TCR beta chain was sequenced for a study of control samples from healthy donors and cancer patients. Generated by immunoSEQ multiplex PCR, the TCRdb table keeps only in-frame clones and is missing some. This sample yields 100,000 to 150,000 clones, of which 92% are seen a single time; about 2.2% belongs to the top ten. J gave up 0 bases and V 6 bases, and 6 bases lay outside the gene matches. Germline V CDR1 and CDR2: MNHEY, SMNVEV (reference sequence). The CDR3 covers 17 residues. Sequencing was done on a sample of blood. The origin of this receptor is a woman aged 50 to 65 in good health. This chain connects TRBV27 to TRBJ1-6, with 9 bases aligning to TRBD1. CDR3 DNA sequence: TGTGCCAGCAGCCGCCGGACAGGGGACTCCTATAATTCACCCCTCCACTTT. Its protein is CASSRRTGDSYNSPLHF.